The entry below describes one T cell receptor (beta chain). This table comes from immunoSEQ multiplex PCR, and its TCRdb copy is limited to in-frame clones, with some not included. The sample lists about 140,000 clones; roughly 87% were seen once. This sample is drawn from a study of blood T cell repertoires in COVID-19. Study overall: Both acute and convalescent COVID-19 samples were obtained from the United States, Italy and Spain.

This TCR derives from a woman in her 50s with acute or convalescent COVID-19. The sequencing sample was made of peripheral blood.

The CDR3: CASSPRASTEAFF. The CDR3 DNA reads TGTGCCAGCAGCCCCAGGGCCAGCACTGAAGCTTTCTTT. This chain links TRBV14 with TRBJ1-1, with a weak D call TRBD1 (5 bases). V shed 4 bases and J shed 4 bases, with 10 bases lying between them. The length of the CDR3 is 13 residues. Germline CDR1 is SGHDN and CDR2 is FVKESK.